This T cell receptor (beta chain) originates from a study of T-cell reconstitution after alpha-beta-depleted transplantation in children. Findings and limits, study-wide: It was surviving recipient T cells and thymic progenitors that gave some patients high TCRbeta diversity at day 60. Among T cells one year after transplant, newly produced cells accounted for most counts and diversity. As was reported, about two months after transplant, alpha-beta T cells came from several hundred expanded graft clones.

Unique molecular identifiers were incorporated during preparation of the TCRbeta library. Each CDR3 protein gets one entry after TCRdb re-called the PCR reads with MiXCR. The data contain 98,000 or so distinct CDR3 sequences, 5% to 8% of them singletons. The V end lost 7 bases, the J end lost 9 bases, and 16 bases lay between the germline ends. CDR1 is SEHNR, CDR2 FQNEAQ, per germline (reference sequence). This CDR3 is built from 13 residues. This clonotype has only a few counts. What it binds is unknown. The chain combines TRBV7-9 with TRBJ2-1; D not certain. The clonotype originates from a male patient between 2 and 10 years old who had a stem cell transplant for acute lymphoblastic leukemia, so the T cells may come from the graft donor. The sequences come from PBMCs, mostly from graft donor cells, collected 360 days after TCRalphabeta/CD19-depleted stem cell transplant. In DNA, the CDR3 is TGTGCCAGCACTCCGCCTCCTCTTGGTGAGCAGTTCTTC. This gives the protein CASTPPPLGEQFF.